What follows are 10 T cell receptor beta chains derived from one specimen sequenced in a study of shared clonotypes between healthy human individuals. Assay: immunoSEQ multiplex PCR; the TCRdb copy retains only in-frame clones and omits some. The table lists under 650,000 clones, 90% to 96% of them singletons. The sequenced sample was naive CD4+ T cells sorted from blood. This sample's subset: CD45RA+ positively selected. The receptors come from a woman between 25 and 40 years old in good health.

The gene calls are TRBV25-1 and TRBJ1-6, with D possibly being TRBD1 (6 bases). This CDR3 is built from 12 residues. Germline V gene lookup returns CDR1 MGHDK and CDR2 SYGVNS. V was shortened by 6 bases and J by 8 bases, with 8 bases between the two germline ends. The CDR3 loop is CASRQGDSPLHF. Here the CDR3 DNA reads TGTGCCAGCAGACAGGGAGATTCACCCCTCCACTTT.

This clone was recorded only once. The V gene is TRBV28, the J gene TRBJ1-1, with 7 bases that match TRBD1. With 2 bases clipped from V and 4 bases from J, the junction kept 7 bases outside the gene matches. Germline CDR1 MDHEN, CDR2 SYDVKM. The CDR3 has 15 amino acids. CDR3 DNA: TGTGCCAGCAGTTTAGGAGGGGGCGTGCGCACTGAAGCTTTCTTT. It encodes CASSLGGGVRTEAFF.

This clone was recorded once. The chain joins TRBV27 to TRBJ1-2, with a possible D match to TRBD1 (6 bases). From germline, CDR1 is MNHEY and CDR2 SMNVEV (reference sequence). Between the trimmed V and J ends, which lost 7 bases and 4 bases, there was a span of 19 bases. This CDR3 contains 15 residues. In nucleotides, the CDR3 is TGTGCCAGCACCACCCTTTCGACAGGCGGCTATGGCTACACCTTC. This encodes CASTTLSTGGYGYTF.

This chain links TRBV5-1 with TRBJ1-5; the match to TRBD1 covers 7 bases. The J segment lost 0 bases and the V segment lost 4 bases, leaving 4 bases of the junction unmatched. Germline V gives CDR1 SGHRS, CDR2 YFSETQ. This CDR3 is built from 15 residues. The chain's CDR3 is CASSAGGYSNQPQHF. The CDR3 nucleotides read TGCGCCAGCAGCGCAGGGGGATATAGCAATCAGCCCCAGCATTTT.

This chain links TRBV4-1 with TRBJ1-1, with a weak D call TRBD1 (6 bases). Trimming pared 3 bases from V and 3 bases from J, leaving 17 bases between. Germline CDR1 and CDR2: MGHRA and YSYEKL. The CDR3 is 16 residues long. The CDR3 nucleotides read TGCGCCAGCAGCCAGGGGGGCGGATTAGCGGACACTGAAGCTTTCTTT. As protein: CASSQGGGLADTEAFF.

The chain employs TRBV7-9 and TRBJ2-5, with a possible D match to TRBD2 (6 bases). Trimming took 6 bases from V and 0 from J, leaving 8 bases between them. The CDR3 length is 13 residues. Germline CDR1 reads SEHNR; CDR2 reads FQNEAQ (reference sequence). CDR3 loop: CASRGGNQETQYF. For the CDR3, the DNA is TGTGCCAGCAGGGGCGGGAACCAAGAGACCCAGTACTTC. Full variable domain (remainder filled in from reference TRBV7-9 and TRBJ2-5): DTGVSQNPRHKITKRGQNVTFRCDPISEHNRLYWYRQTLGQGPEFLTYFQNEAQLEKSRLLSDRFSAERPKGSFSTLEIQRTEQGDSAMYLCASRGGNQETQYFGPGTRLLVL.

The rearrangement uses TRBV5-4 and TRBJ2-2, with 8 bases fitting TRBD2. The CDR3 totals 15 residues. The V segment lost 0 bases and the J segment 6 bases; nucleotides outside the gene matches: 4. Per the germline V gene, CDR1 is SGHNT and CDR2 is YYREEE (reference sequence). CDR3 sequence reads: CASSLAGRAAGELFF. The CDR3 nucleotides are TGTGCCAGCAGCTTGGCCGGGAGGGCCGCCGGGGAGCTGTTTTTT. The variable domain in full, with the rest retrieved from reference TRBV5-4 and TRBJ2-2, is ETGVTQSPTHLIKTRGQQVTLRCSSQSGHNTVSWYQQALGQGPQFIFQYYREEENGRGNFPPRFSGLQFPNYSSELNVNALELDDSALYLCASSLAGRAAGELFFGEGSRLTVL.

J is TRBJ2-2 and V is TRBV4-1; the match to TRBD2 covers 9 bases. Germline CDR1 and CDR2: MGHRA and YSYEKL. The CDR3 is made up of 17 amino acids. V was clipped by 1 base and J by 4 bases; unmatched bases: 7. CDR3 DNA sequence: TGCGCCAGCAGCCAAGTTTGGAGGACTAGCGTCACCGGGGAGCTGTTTTTT. Amino acid sequence: CASSQVWRTSVTGELFF.

The J gene is TRBJ1-1, the V gene TRBV7-2; D remains ambiguous. From germline, CDR1 is SGHTA and CDR2 FQGNSA. Trimming took 5 bases from V and 4 from J, leaving 11 bases between them. This CDR3 comprises 13 residues. The CDR3 reads CASSTSRSTEAFF. For the CDR3, the DNA is TGTGCCAGCAGCACGTCACGAAGCACTGAAGCTTTCTTT.

The chain recombines TRBV10-3 with TRBJ2-7, with 7 bases aligning to TRBD2. Per germline, CDR1 ENHRY and CDR2 SYGVKD. This CDR3 is 14 amino acids long. The V gene end was trimmed by 6 bases and the J gene end by 7 bases; junction bases not matched to a gene: 12. This CDR3 is CAISENDGRTEQYF. CDR3 nucleotide sequence: TGTGCCATCAGCGAAAACGACGGGAGGACTGAGCAGTACTTC.